The text below deals with one T cell receptor beta chain. Per the authors' pipeline: Estimates of nucleated cell counts were drawn from the amplification of reference gene primers. Sequencing used immunoSEQ multiplex PCR; TCRdb keeps in-frame clones, though not all of them. That table is the source of V, J and clone size, and D and trimming were worked out from the DNA. The data hold 150,000 or so clones, with approximately 85% observed a single time. This entry belongs to a study of blood T cell repertoires in COVID-19. Study-level background: Italy, Spain and the United States were the sources of the convalescent and acute COVID-19 samples.

CDR3 size: 13 residues. Germline CDR1 is MNHEY and CDR2 is SVGAGI. Trimming took 10 bases from V and 1 from J, leaving 13 bases between them. The clonotype was recovered from a man between 60 and 75 years old who had recovered from COVID-19. The V and J genes are TRBV6-5 and TRBJ1-1; D unclear. The sequencing input was peripheral blood. The CDR3 DNA is TGTGCCACTGCGACATCCCCGAACACTGAAGCTTTCTTT. Encoded protein: CATATSPNTEAFF.